These 9 T cell receptor beta chains came from one sample sequenced in a study of radiation and T cells in renal cell carcinoma. Profiled with immunoSEQ multiplex PCR; TCRdb holds only in-frame clones, not every one. The repertoire holds about 60,000 clones, roughly 72% seen once, with roughly 7.4% in the top ten. Documented time point: blood 2 weeks post-SBRT. Treatment meaning: 15 Gy SBRT to primary tumor, nephrectomy 4 weeks later. The specimen was blood, collected from a patient whose treatment included radiotherapy and nephrectomy. The origin of the receptors is a man in his sixties with renal cell carcinoma.

The genes are TRBV19 and TRBJ2-3, with 11 bases matching TRBD2. J gave up 0 bases and V 8 bases, and 10 bases lay outside the gene matches. The CDR3 loop spans 17 amino acids. The germline CDR1 and CDR2 sequences are LNHDA and SQIVND (reference sequence). The CDR3 region is CASRTSGRSQSTDTQYF. DNA of the CDR3: TGTGCCAGTCGTACTAGCGGGAGATCGCAGAGCACAGATACGCAGTATTTT. The whole variable domain, filled in from reference TRBV19 and TRBJ2-3, reads DGGITQSPKYLFRKEGQNVTLSCEQNLNHDAMYWYRQDPGQGLRLIYYSQIVNDFQKGDIAEGYSVSREKKESFPLTVTSAQKNPTAFYLCASRTSGRSQSTDTQYFGPGTRLTVL.

The count of this clone is one. The chain employs TRBV9 and TRBJ1-2; no definite D call. The V end lost 2 bases, the J end lost 5 bases, and 7 bases lay between the germline ends. The CDR3 is 12 amino acids. Per the germline V gene, CDR1 is SGDLS and CDR2 is YYNGEE. The CDR3 reads CASSVWGYGYTF. The CDR3 coding sequence is TGTGCCAGCAGCGTTTGGGGATATGGCTACACCTTC.

J is TRBJ2-3 and V is TRBV30; 9 positions agree with TRBD2. The CDR3 runs to 16 residues. The junction had 10 bases not matched to a gene; V was cut back by 5 bases and J by 1 base. CDR1 is GTSNPN and CDR2 is SVGIG in the germline V gene (reference sequence). This chain's CDR3 is CAWEITAGGGTDTQYF. In nucleotides, the CDR3 is TGTGCCTGGGAGATCACTGCGGGAGGGGGCACAGATACGCAGTATTTT.

The rearrangement uses TRBV19 and TRBJ2-1, with D hard to call. The germline CDR1 and CDR2 sequences are LNHDA and SQIVND (reference sequence). V was shortened by 1 base and J by 8 bases, with 9 bases between the two germline ends. The CDR3 has 13 residues. The chain's CDR3 is CASSIGSGDEQFF. Written as DNA, the CDR3 is TGTGCCAGTAGTATAGGGTCTGGGGATGAGCAGTTCTTC. The complete variable domain, with remaining parts taken from reference TRBV19 and TRBJ2-1, reads DGGITQSPKYLFRKEGQNVTLSCEQNLNHDAMYWYRQDPGQGLRLIYYSQIVNDFQKGDIAEGYSVSREKKESFPLTVTSAQKNPTAFYLCASSIGSGDEQFFGPGTRLTVL.

The chain combines TRBV14 with TRBJ1-4; no reliable D call. Germline V lookup: CDR1 SGHDN, CDR2 FVKESK. There are 14 residues in the CDR3. Deletions cut 0 bases from V and 5 bases from J, with 7 bases between. The DNA of the CDR3 is TGTGCCAGCAGCCAAGATAGGGCGAATGAAAAACTGTTTTTT. Translated, it gives CASSQDRANEKLFF. Full variable domain (remainder filled in from reference TRBV14 and TRBJ1-4): EAGVTQFPSHSVIEKGQTVTLRCDPISGHDNLYWYRRVMGKEIKFLLHFVKESKQDESGMPNNRFLAERTGGTYSTLKVQPAELEDSGVYFCASSQDRANEKLFFGSGTQLSVL.

V usage is TRBV28 and J usage is TRBJ2-1; 13 bases are shared with TRBD2. V shed 5 bases and J 4 bases; nucleotides not matched to a gene: 11. This CDR3 contains 18 residues. The germline V gene has CDR1 MDHEN and CDR2 SYDVKM. In nucleotides, the CDR3 is TGTGCCAGCAGTACCCCACTAGCGGGAGGGCCTCATTACAATGAGCAGTTCTTC. Its protein product is CASSTPLAGGPHYNEQFF.

This chain joins TRBV6-5 and TRBJ2-7, with 9 bases lining up with TRBD1. The CDR3 consists of 15 residues. With 5 bases clipped from V and 0 bases from J, the junction kept 5 bases outside the gene matches. The germline CDR1 and CDR2 sequences are MNHEY and SVGAGI. The chain's CDR3 is CASSVDRGDSYEQYF. CDR3 coding DNA: TGTGCCAGCAGTGTGGACAGGGGAGACTCCTACGAGCAGTACTTC.

This chain uses TRBV4-3 with TRBJ1-6, with TRBD1 matching 7 bases. Germline trimming cut 2 bases from V and 6 bases from J; bases unmatched to any gene: 10. Germline CDR1 is LGHNA and CDR2 is YSLEER. This CDR3 has 17 residues. The chain's CDR3 is CASSQRSTGTANSPLHF. As DNA, the CDR3 is TGCGCCAGCAGCCAACGCTCGACAGGGACGGCTAATTCACCCCTCCACTTT.

The J gene is TRBJ2-1, the V gene TRBV7-9; 13 bases are shared with TRBD2. J was trimmed by 7 bases and V by 5 bases; bases with no gene match: 8. This CDR3 spans 16 amino acids. Germline V gene lookup returns CDR1 SEHNR and CDR2 FQNEAQ (reference sequence). Here the CDR3 DNA reads TGTGCCAGCAGCCACAGGACTAGCGGGAGTATGAATGAGCAGTTCTTC. Protein sequence: CASSHRTSGSMNEQFF.